The present T cell receptor beta chain was sequenced within a study of T-cell reconstitution after alpha-beta-depleted transplantation in children. Findings and caveats of the study: Reportedly, alpha-beta T cells present about two months post-transplant originated from several hundred expanded clones of graft origin. Fresh T-cell production supplied most of the T-cell counts and diversity seen one year after transplant.

Ten or more counts support this clonotype. The antigen is undetermined. The germline V and J ends were trimmed by 3 bases and 0 bases, with 13 bases remaining between them. CDR1 and CDR2 from the germline V gene are SGHVS and FNYEAQ. The CDR3 covers 16 residues. The TCRbeta library incorporated unique molecular identifiers. TCRdb called the PCR reads again in MiXCR, with one record for every CDR3 protein. This table holds about 980,000 distinct CDR3 sequences, about 29% found once. This clonotype was sampled from a boy younger than two who had a stem cell transplant for SCID, so the T cells may come from the graft donor. The rearrangement links TRBV7-6 to TRBJ2-3; D may be TRBD1 (6 bases). The specimen was PBMCs, mostly from graft donor cells, collected 360 days after TCRalphabeta/CD19-depleted stem cell transplant. The CDR3 DNA sequence: TGTGCCAGCAGCTTCCCGGACAGTCTTAGCACAGATACGCAGTATTTT. It codes for CASSFPDSLSTDTQYF. Variable domain in full (rest from reference TRBV7-6 and TRBJ2-3): GAGVSQSPRYKVTKRGQDVALRCDPISGHVSLYWYRQALGQGPEFLTYFNYEAQQDKSGLPNDRFSAERPEGSISTLTIQRTEQRDSAMYRCASSFPDSLSTDTQYFGPGTRLTVL.